A single sample is the source of the 21 T cell receptor beta chains below, sequenced in a study of OX40 agonist ivuxolimab in advanced cancers. Only in-frame clones appear in the TCRdb table, and some are missing; sequencing was by immunoSEQ multiplex PCR. The sample includes 75,000 to 100,000 clones, 90% to 95% seen only once; the top ten take around 0.3%. The sequences come from CD4+ or CD8+ T cells sorted from blood, collected in a trial of the OX40 agonist ivuxolimab. The receptors come from an adult with an advanced solid tumor such as melanoma, head and neck, liver or kidney cancer.

This chain joins TRBV10-3 and TRBJ2-1; 10 positions match TRBD1. CDR1 and CDR2 (germline): ENHRY, SYGVKD. Germline trimming cut 6 bases from V and 9 bases from J; bases unmatched to any gene: 8. This CDR3 contains 14 residues. The CDR3 is CAIRSGQGLGEQFF. The CDR3 DNA is TGTGCCATCAGGTCGGGACAGGGGCTAGGTGAGCAGTTCTTC.

This chain's CDR3 is CAWSGGFNQPQHF. CDR3 in DNA: TGTGCCTGGAGTGGAGGTTTTAATCAGCCCCAGCATTTT. The V gene is TRBV30, the J gene TRBJ1-5; unclear D gene. V was trimmed by 1 base and J by 4 bases, leaving 8 bases between them. Per germline, CDR1 GTSNPN and CDR2 SVGIG (reference sequence). The CDR3 runs to 13 residues. Full variable domain (outside the CDR3, taken from reference TRBV30 and TRBJ1-5): SQTIHQWPATLVQPVGSPLSLECTVEGTSNPNLYWYRQAAGRGLQLLFYSVGIGQISSEVPQNLSASRPQDRQFILSSKKLLLSDSGFYLCAWSGGFNQPQHFGDGTRLSIL.

V is TRBV4-1 and J is TRBJ2-1; the match to TRBD2 covers 7 bases. The ends lost 4 bases at V and 5 bases at J; junction bases unmatched: 8. This CDR3 is built from 15 residues. Germline-derived CDR1 and CDR2 are MGHRA and YSYEKL. In DNA, the CDR3 is TGCGCCAGCAGCCCCCGGGACTACCTGAACAATGAGCAGTTCTTC. The encoded protein is CASSPRDYLNNEQFF.

This sequence joins TRBV6-1 and TRBJ2-1; D perhaps matches TRBD1 (5 bases). Germline V gene data show CDR1 as MNHNS and CDR2 as SASEGT. The V end lost 4 bases, the J end lost 5 bases, and 9 bases lay between the germline ends. This CDR3 is built from 13 residues. The CDR3 nucleotides are TGTGCCAGCAGTGTGCGACAGAACAATGAGCAGTTCTTC. Translating it yields CASSVRQNNEQFF.

V usage is TRBV20-1 and J usage is TRBJ2-1; D is uncertain. V was trimmed by 5 bases and J by 6 bases, leaving 8 bases between them. The CDR3 is made up of 11 amino acids. The germline V gene has CDR1 DFQATT and CDR2 SNEGSKA (reference sequence). CDR3 sequence reads: CSALMFNEQFF. CDR3 sequence (DNA): TGCAGTGCTCTGATGTTCAATGAGCAGTTCTTC.

V is TRBV5-4 and J is TRBJ1-4, with a weak D call TRBD1 (6 bases). V was shortened by 4 bases and J by 1 base, with 20 bases between the two germline ends. The CDR3 is 18 residues long. CDR1 and CDR2 (germline): SGHNT, YYREEE (reference sequence). As DNA, the CDR3 is TGTGCCAGCAGCCTAGGGGCTGGGGGCCGGAGAACTAATGAAAAACTGTTTTTT. Protein product: CASSLGAGGRRTNEKLFF. Looking up the rest from reference TRBV5-4 and TRBJ1-4 gives the full variable domain: ETGVTQSPTHLIKTRGQQVTLRCSSQSGHNTVSWYQQALGQGPQFIFQYYREEENGRGNFPPRFSGLQFPNYSSELNVNALELDDSALYLCASSLGAGGRRTNEKLFFGSGTQLSVL.

The rearrangement uses TRBV6-5 and TRBJ1-2, with a weak D call TRBD1 (6 bases). The CDR3 length is 15 residues. V gave up 4 bases and J gave up 8 bases, with 20 bases separating them. The germline CDR1 and CDR2 sequences are MNHEY and SVGAGI. The CDR3 here is CASSLHRDLSGGYTF. CDR3 bases: TGTGCCAGCAGTTTACACAGGGACCTTTCGGGGGGCTACACCTTC.

The chain has TRBV4-1 and TRBJ2-7; no firm D call. Trimming removed 7 bases at V and 3 bases at J, with 16 bases between. CDR1 and CDR2 from the germline V gene are MGHRA and YSYEKL. The CDR3 runs 14 residues. CDR3 in DNA: TGCGCCAGCAAGAAGGACCTCCGTATCTACGAGCAGTACTTC. It specifies CASKKDLRIYEQYF.

V gene TRBV12-1 combines with J gene TRBJ2-4; the table names TRBD1, a call not compared with the DNA. TRBV12-1 has pseudogene status. The CDR3 covers 20 residues. CDR3 amino acids: CASSHKGRVRSWIAKNIQYF. The CDR3 region has the DNA TGTGCCAGCAGCCACAAAGGCAGGGTGAGGTCTTGGATAGCCAAAAACATTCAGTACTTC.

The CDR3 sequence is CASSITFTYEQYF. The CDR3 DNA is TGTGCCAGTAGTATAACTTTTACCTACGAGCAGTACTTC. The chain recombines TRBV19 with TRBJ2-7; D is undetermined. In germline, CDR1 is LNHDA, CDR2 SQIVND (reference sequence). With 2 bases removed from V and 2 bases from J, the gap between germline ends came to 7 bases. The CDR3 spans 13 residues.

The gene calls are TRBV7-3 and TRBJ2-5; D tentatively reads TRBD1 or TRBD2 (5 bases each). Germline V gene lookup returns CDR1 SGHTA and CDR2 FQGTGA. The ends were cut back, 8 bases at V and 4 bases at J, with 20 bases in the middle. The CDR3 sequence is 15 residues long. The CDR3 here is CASGAAGGSGETQYF. The CDR3 nucleotides read TGTGCCAGCGGGGCGGCCGGAGGTTCGGGAGAGACCCAGTACTTC.

This chain joins TRBV28 and TRBJ2-5, with a possible D match to TRBD1 (7 bases). CDR3 length: 15 residues. Germline CDR1 and CDR2: MDHEN and SYDVKM. V was shortened by 4 bases and J by 4 bases, with 16 bases between the two germline ends. The CDR3 loop is CASSSGQVGGETQYF. Written as DNA, the CDR3 is TGTGCCAGCAGTTCTGGACAGGTCGGGGGAGAGACCCAGTACTTC.

This sequence joins TRBV6-4 and TRBJ2-3; the match to TRBD1 covers 8 bases. In germline, CDR1 is MRHNA, CDR2 SNTAGT. The CDR3 is 13 residues long. The junction had 0 bases not matched to a gene; V was cut back by 3 bases and J by 4 bases. Here the CDR3 reads CASSEQGADTQYF. In DNA form, the CDR3 reads TGTGCCAGCAGTGAACAGGGGGCAGATACGCAGTATTTT.

The chain recombines TRBV11-2 with TRBJ1-5; TRBD1 matches at 7 bases. The CDR3 spans 15 residues. V shed 4 bases and J 4 bases; nucleotides not matched to a gene: 7. Germline V gives CDR1 SGHAT, CDR2 FQNNGV. The CDR3 coding sequence is TGTGCCAGCAGCTCCGGGCAGGGGGGGAATCAGCCCCAGCATTTT. It encodes CASSSGQGGNQPQHF.

The genes are TRBV11-2 and TRBJ2-3, with D possibly TRBD1 on 6 matching bases. The V gene lost 3 bases and the J gene lost 5 bases, with 9 bases spanning the gap. The germline CDR1 and CDR2 sequences are SGHAT and FQNNGV. The CDR3 contains 13 residues. In nucleotides, the CDR3 is TGTGCCAGCAGCTTGCAAGGGGGAGATACGCAGTATTTT. Its protein product is CASSLQGGDTQYF.

The chain recombines TRBV7-2 with TRBJ2-3; perhaps TRBD1 as D (6 bases). CDR3 length equals 17 residues. Germline V gene data show CDR1 as SGHTA and CDR2 as FQGNSA. V lost 4 bases to trimming and J lost 4 bases, with 21 bases between them. CDR3 sequence reads: CASSSLGGRGKADTQYF. The CDR3 DNA reads TGTGCCAGCAGCTCCCTTGGGGGCAGGGGAAAGGCAGATACGCAGTATTTT.

The chain uses TRBV5-6 and TRBJ2-2; 9 nucleotides line up with TRBD1. The junction had 5 bases not matched to a gene; V was cut back by 1 base and J by 4 bases. CDR1 is SGHDT and CDR2 is YYEEEE in the germline V gene. The CDR3 loop spans 16 amino acids. The CDR3, as DNA: TGTGCCAGCAGCTTGTTAACAGGGGGCACCACCGGGGAGCTGTTTTTT. Protein product: CASSLLTGGTTGELFF.

The rearrangement uses TRBV19 and TRBJ2-3; D remains ambiguous. This CDR3 contains 15 residues. V was cut by 4 bases and J by 2 bases, with 13 bases left in between. Germline V gives CDR1 LNHDA, CDR2 SQIVND (reference sequence). The CDR3 DNA reads as TGTGCCAGTAGTAAAAGTTGGACCGCCACAGATACGCAGTATTTT. Translating it yields CASSKSWTATDTQYF.

J is TRBJ2-7 and V is TRBV6-5; 8 bases match TRBD1. The germline gives CDR1 MNHEY, CDR2 SVGAGI. V shed 7 bases, J shed 1 base, and the junction held 6 bases outside the gene matches. The CDR3 has 14 residues. The CDR3 is CASKDRELSYEQYF. CDR3 DNA sequence: TGTGCCAGCAAGGACAGGGAATTGTCCTACGAGCAGTACTTC.

V is TRBV5-5 and J is TRBJ2-1; 11 positions agree with TRBD2. The CDR3 is 16 amino acids. Germline V gene lookup returns CDR1 SGHKS and CDR2 YYEKEE (reference sequence). Losses at the gene ends were 4 bases for V and 4 bases for J; bases not matched to a gene: 7. CDR3 sequence reads: CASSAEIAGGYNEQFF. The CDR3 DNA reads as TGTGCCAGCAGCGCCGAGATAGCGGGAGGGTACAATGAGCAGTTCTTC.

The chain couples TRBV28 to TRBJ2-5; possibly TRBD1 or TRBD2 for D (5 bases each). Trimming took 2 bases from V and 0 from J, leaving 13 bases between them. CDR1 MDHEN and CDR2 SYDVKM come from the germline V gene. The CDR3 totals 16 residues. The CDR3 DNA reads TGTGCCAGCAGTTTAATAAGCGGACATTACCAAGAGACCCAGTACTTC. Translating it yields CASSLISGHYQETQYF.